Listed below are T cell receptor beta chains from one sample, sequenced in a study of response to subunit inactivated influenza vaccine. TCRdb processed the RT-PCR reads anew with MiXCR; each CDR3 protein has one entry. The sample consists of 500,000 to 750,000 distinct CDR3 sequences, 12% to 15% of them appearing once. Sequencing used PBMCs from blood, obtained roughly 13 days after vaccination. The origin of the receptors is a man aged 50 to 60 who received an inactivated influenza vaccine. CDR3s include the opening cysteine and the closing phenylalanine or tryptophan. The D gene is left open where the match is weak. Clone size is given for some rows only: seen once, a few or many times, or a class if the clone is expanded.

j_gene,v_gene,abundance,d_gene,CDR3aa,CDR3nt
TRBJ1-6,TRBV11-1,.,TRBD1,CASSLEGQGSSPLHF,TGTGCCAGCAGCTTAGAGGGACAGGGGTCTTCACCCCTCCACTTT
TRBJ2-1,TRBV12-3/TRBV12-4,.,TRBD2,CASSLARRGGLAGGNEQFF,TGTGCCAGCAGTTTAGCGCGACGTGGGGGACTAGCGGGGGGCAATGAGCAGTTCTTC
TRBJ2-3,TRBV11-2,.,.,CASSFDPTRAYSSTDTQYF,TGTGCCAGCAGCTTTGATCCAACCAGGGCTTATTCTAGCACAGATACGCAGTATTTT
TRBJ2-1,TRBV5-1,.,TRBD2,CASSPLPGGSYNEQFF,TGCGCCAGCAGCCCCCTTCCGGGAGGCTCCTACAATGAGCAGTTCTTC
TRBJ2-3,TRBV20-1,few,.,CSDSTAGTDTQYF,TGCAGTGACTCCACTGCAGGCACAGATACGCAGTATTTT
TRBJ2-1,TRBV7-8,.,TRBD2,CASSPASGGSGNEQFF,TGTGCCAGCAGCCCAGCTAGCGGGGGCTCCGGGAATGAGCAGTTCTTC
TRBJ2-6,TRBV12-3/TRBV12-4,.,.,CASSPWRGSGANVLTF,TGTGCCAGCAGCCCCTGGAGGGGTTCTGGGGCCAACGTCCTGACTTTC
TRBJ2-1,TRBV24-1,few,TRBD1,CATRQGAGNEQFF,TGTGCCACCAGACAGGGGGCAGGGAATGAGCAGTTCTTC
TRBJ2-7,TRBV10-3,.,TRBD2,CAISAPPGLAGGPRSYEQYF,TGTGCCATCAGCGCTCCTCCGGGACTAGCGGGAGGCCCACGATCCTACGAGCAGTACTTC
TRBJ2-1,TRBV4-3,few,TRBD2,CASSQDTSGGAFLYNEQFF,TGCGCCAGCAGCCAAGATACTAGCGGGGGGGCCTTCCTATACAATGAGCAGTTCTTC
TRBJ2-3,TRBV14,few,TRBD2,CASSQRGVLRNTDTQYF,TGTGCCAGCAGCCAGCGGGGGGTACTCCGTAACACAGATACGCAGTATTTT
TRBJ2-2,TRBV12-3/TRBV12-4,few,TRBD2,CASSQGLAGANTGELFF,TGTGCCAGCAGCCAAGGACTAGCGGGAGCGAACACCGGGGAGCTGTTTTTT
TRBJ2-5,TRBV4-1,.,.,CASSQAHLQETQYF,TGCGCCAGCAGCCAAGCACACCTACAAGAGACCCAGTACTTC
TRBJ2-2,TRBV4-3,.,.,CASSQNHRVPGELFF,TGCGCCAGCAGCCAAAACCACAGGGTTCCCGGGGAGCTGTTTTTT
TRBJ2-7,TRBV11-2,few,.,CASSLDVDQEFYEQYF,TGTGCCAGCAGCTTAGATGTAGACCAAGAATTCTACGAGCAGTACTTC
TRBJ2-1,TRBV2,.,.,CASTRRGFGRPNEQFF,TGTGCCAGCACACGCCGGGGGTTCGGCCGGCCCAATGAGCAGTTCTTC
TRBJ2-3,TRBV6-2/TRBV6-3,few,TRBD2,CASSYPGGPDTQYF,TGTGCCAGCAGTTACCCGGGGGGGCCAGATACGCAGTATTTT
TRBJ2-1,TRBV7-7,few,TRBD1,CASSLGQGRNEQFF,TGTGCCAGCAGCCTGGGACAGGGGAGGAATGAGCAGTTCTTC
TRBJ2-7,TRBV6-2/TRBV6-3,few,.,CASTGRGLYSYEQYF,TGTGCCAGCACGGGACGAGGGTTATACTCCTACGAGCAGTACTTC
TRBJ1-6,TRBV15,few,.,CATGGIGSPLHF,TGTGCCACCGGAGGGATAGGTTCACCCCTCCACTTT
TRBJ1-5,TRBV12-3/TRBV12-4,few,.,CASSIQLNQPQHF,TGTGCCAGCAGTATACAGCTGAATCAGCCCCAGCATTTT
TRBJ1-3,TRBV4-1,.,.,CASSQAPGVSGNTIYF,TGCGCCAGCAGCCAAGCCCCCGGGGTCTCTGGAAACACCATATATTTT
TRBJ1-6,TRBV7-8,once,TRBD1,CASSFWTGALNSPLLF,TGTGCCAGCAGCTTCTGGACAGGGGCCTTAAATTCACCCCTCCTCTTT
TRBJ2-2,TRBV15,.,.,CATSPRGQNTGELFF,TGTGCCACCAGCCCCAGGGGCCAGAACACCGGGGAGCTGTTTTTT
TRBJ2-7,TRBV7-9,.,.,CASSGGTTSEQYF,TGTGCCAGCAGCGGAGGGACCACCTCCGAGCAGTACTTC
TRBJ2-2,TRBV6-2/TRBV6-3,many,.,CASSGQGIGELFF,TGTGCCAGCAGCGGGCAGGGGATTGGGGAGCTGTTTTTT
TRBJ2-7,TRBV11-1,once,TRBD2,CASSRSGTTTLKQYF,TGTGCCAGCAGCCGGAGCGGGACTACGACCTTGAAGCAGTACTTC
TRBJ2-5,TRBV9,.,.,CASSPFNSGGKETQYF,TGTGCCAGCAGCCCTTTCAACTCAGGGGGGAAGGAGACCCAGTACTTC
TRBJ1-5,TRBV6-2/TRBV6-3,many,TRBD1,CASTAGGRQPQHF,TGTGCCAGCACAGCAGGGGGCCGGCAGCCCCAGCATTTT
TRBJ2-1,TRBV5-1,many,TRBD2,CASSLSGLAENEQFF,TGCGCCAGCAGCTTGTCAGGACTAGCGGAAAATGAGCAGTTCTTC
TRBJ2-4,TRBV12-2,.,.,CASRLFRGTSGKRNIQYF,TGTGCAAGTCGCTTATTTCGGGGGACTAGCGGGAAAAGAAACATTCAGTACTTC
TRBJ2-3,TRBV9,.,.,CASSVSGTRTDTQYF,TGTGCCAGCAGCGTCTCGGGTACACGCACAGATACGCAGTATTTT
TRBJ2-5,TRBV20-1,.,TRBD1,CSAIGQGVQETQYF,TGCAGTGCTATCGGACAGGGGGTACAAGAGACCCAGTACTTC
TRBJ1-5,TRBV20-1,few,.,CSARDPKGNQPQHF,TGCAGTGCTAGAGACCCCAAAGGCAATCAGCCCCAGCATTTT
TRBJ1-2,TRBV7-8,few,.,CASSLGRSRNPNYGYTF,TGTGCCAGCAGCTTAGGGCGTAGTAGAAATCCTAACTATGGCTACACCTTC
TRBJ2-1,TRBV4-3,few,.,CASSQDFLALYNEQFF,TGCGCCAGCAGCCAAGACTTCCTAGCTCTATACAATGAGCAGTTCTTC
TRBJ2-3,TRBV20-1,once,.,CSARSPAGPDTQYF,TGCAGTGCTAGAAGTCCAGCAGGCCCAGATACGCAGTATTTT
TRBJ2-6,TRBV5-1,.,.,CASSFADPSGANVLTF,TGCGCCAGCAGCTTTGCGGACCCATCTGGGGCCAACGTCCTGACTTTC
TRBJ1-1,TRBV12-3/TRBV12-4,many,.,CASSNPGSWWGTEAFF,TGTGCCAGCAGTAACCCCGGGAGCTGGTGGGGCACTGAAGCTTTCTTT
TRBJ2-1,TRBV5-1,.,TRBD2,CASRLAGAPRSSYNEQFF,TGCGCCAGCAGACTAGCGGGGGCCCCGAGGAGCTCCTACAATGAGCAGTTCTTC
TRBJ1-1,TRBV20-1,once,.,CSASFAGRPEGEAFF,TGCAGTGCTAGTTTCGCAGGGCGCCCCGAGGGTGAAGCTTTCTTT
TRBJ2-7,TRBV5-1,.,.,CASSFRSLAYEQYF,TGCGCCAGCAGCTTCCGCTCGCTTGCCTACGAGCAGTACTTC
TRBJ1-1,TRBV7-8,many,.,CASSRTALSTEAFF,TGTGCCAGCAGCCGGACCGCTTTAAGCACTGAAGCTTTCTTT
TRBJ2-5,TRBV7-6,few,.,CASSLDGRKETQYF,TGTGCCAGCAGCTTAGATGGCAGAAAAGAGACCCAGTACTTC
TRBJ2-1,TRBV20-1,few,TRBD2,CSAGLAFEQFF,TGCAGTGCTGGACTAGCGTTTGAGCAGTTCTTC
TRBJ1-1,TRBV5-5,few,.,CASSPERGTEAFF,TGTGCCAGCAGCCCCGAAAGGGGAACTGAAGCTTTCTTT
TRBJ1-2,TRBV4-2,many,.,CASSQENSPTYGYTF,TGTGCCAGCAGCCAAGAGAACAGCCCAACCTATGGCTACACCTTC
TRBJ1-1,TRBV20-1,.,TRBD1,CSARGSTPGQRRAEAFF,TGCAGTGCTAGAGGGTCCACTCCGGGACAGCGACGCGCTGAAGCTTTCTTT
TRBJ1-6,TRBV4-2,many,.,CASSQDPAYNSPLHF,TGTGCCAGCAGCCAAGATCCAGCATATAATTCACCCCTCCACTTT
TRBJ2-1,TRBV7-9,few,.,CASSLIARDEQFF,TGTGCCAGCAGCTTAATAGCTAGGGATGAGCAGTTCTTC
TRBJ1-1,TRBV7-2,.,.,CASSAHMNTEAFF,TGTGCCAGCAGCGCACACATGAACACTGAAGCTTTCTTT
TRBJ1-2,TRBV18,.,.,CASSPDRTNGYTF,TGTGCCAGCTCACCTGACAGGACCAATGGCTACACCTTC
TRBJ2-7,TRBV7-2,once,TRBD2,CASSATSGEQYF,TGTGCCAGCAGCGCGACTAGCGGAGAGCAGTACTTC
TRBJ2-7,TRBV4-3,.,TRBD2,CASSRLAGGLYEQYF,TGCGCCAGCAGCCGGCTAGCGGGAGGTCTTTACGAGCAGTACTTC
TRBJ2-5,TRBV7-2,few,TRBD2,CASSLDPAGGETQYF,TGTGCCAGCAGCTTAGACCCAGCGGGGGGGGAGACCCAGTACTTC